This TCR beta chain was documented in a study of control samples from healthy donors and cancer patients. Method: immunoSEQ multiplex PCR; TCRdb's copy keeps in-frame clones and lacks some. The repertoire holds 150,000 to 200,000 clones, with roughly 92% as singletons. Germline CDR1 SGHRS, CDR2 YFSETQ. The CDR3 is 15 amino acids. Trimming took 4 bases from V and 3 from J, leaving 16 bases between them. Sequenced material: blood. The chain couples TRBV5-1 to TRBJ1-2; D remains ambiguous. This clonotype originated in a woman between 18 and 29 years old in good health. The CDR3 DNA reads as TGCGCCAGCAGCCCATCGTGGGGTTCGGACTATGGCTACACCTTC. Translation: CASSPSWGSDYGYTF.